This TCR beta chain stems from a study of blood T cell repertoires in COVID-19. Background on the study: Researchers got acute and convalescent COVID-19 samples from the United States, Italy and Spain. Nucleic acid was either cDNA or gDNA, and it came from T cells, B-cell-depleted T cells, or PBMCs.

How the authors handled the data: Nucleated cell counts were estimated from reference gene primer amplification. Sequencing was performed with immunoSEQ multiplex PCR; in TCRdb, only in-frame clones are kept and a portion is missing. V and J calls and clone size are given by that table; D and trimming were obtained from the DNA. This sample carries hundreds of thousands of clones, less than 85% of them seen once, and the ten largest clones take 3.5% to 4%. The specimen was peripheral blood. The TCR was taken from a woman of 80 years or more with acute or convalescent COVID-19.

The CDR3, as DNA: TGTGCCAGCAGCTTGGACAGGGGCTATGGCTACACCTTC. It translates to CASSLDRGYGYTF. The chain uses TRBV5-8 and TRBJ1-2, with TRBD1 identical over 7 bases. The junction had 0 bases not matched to a gene; V was cut back by 0 bases and J by 4 bases. Germline lookup yields CDR1 SGHTS and CDR2 YDEGEE. The CDR3 runs to 13 residues.